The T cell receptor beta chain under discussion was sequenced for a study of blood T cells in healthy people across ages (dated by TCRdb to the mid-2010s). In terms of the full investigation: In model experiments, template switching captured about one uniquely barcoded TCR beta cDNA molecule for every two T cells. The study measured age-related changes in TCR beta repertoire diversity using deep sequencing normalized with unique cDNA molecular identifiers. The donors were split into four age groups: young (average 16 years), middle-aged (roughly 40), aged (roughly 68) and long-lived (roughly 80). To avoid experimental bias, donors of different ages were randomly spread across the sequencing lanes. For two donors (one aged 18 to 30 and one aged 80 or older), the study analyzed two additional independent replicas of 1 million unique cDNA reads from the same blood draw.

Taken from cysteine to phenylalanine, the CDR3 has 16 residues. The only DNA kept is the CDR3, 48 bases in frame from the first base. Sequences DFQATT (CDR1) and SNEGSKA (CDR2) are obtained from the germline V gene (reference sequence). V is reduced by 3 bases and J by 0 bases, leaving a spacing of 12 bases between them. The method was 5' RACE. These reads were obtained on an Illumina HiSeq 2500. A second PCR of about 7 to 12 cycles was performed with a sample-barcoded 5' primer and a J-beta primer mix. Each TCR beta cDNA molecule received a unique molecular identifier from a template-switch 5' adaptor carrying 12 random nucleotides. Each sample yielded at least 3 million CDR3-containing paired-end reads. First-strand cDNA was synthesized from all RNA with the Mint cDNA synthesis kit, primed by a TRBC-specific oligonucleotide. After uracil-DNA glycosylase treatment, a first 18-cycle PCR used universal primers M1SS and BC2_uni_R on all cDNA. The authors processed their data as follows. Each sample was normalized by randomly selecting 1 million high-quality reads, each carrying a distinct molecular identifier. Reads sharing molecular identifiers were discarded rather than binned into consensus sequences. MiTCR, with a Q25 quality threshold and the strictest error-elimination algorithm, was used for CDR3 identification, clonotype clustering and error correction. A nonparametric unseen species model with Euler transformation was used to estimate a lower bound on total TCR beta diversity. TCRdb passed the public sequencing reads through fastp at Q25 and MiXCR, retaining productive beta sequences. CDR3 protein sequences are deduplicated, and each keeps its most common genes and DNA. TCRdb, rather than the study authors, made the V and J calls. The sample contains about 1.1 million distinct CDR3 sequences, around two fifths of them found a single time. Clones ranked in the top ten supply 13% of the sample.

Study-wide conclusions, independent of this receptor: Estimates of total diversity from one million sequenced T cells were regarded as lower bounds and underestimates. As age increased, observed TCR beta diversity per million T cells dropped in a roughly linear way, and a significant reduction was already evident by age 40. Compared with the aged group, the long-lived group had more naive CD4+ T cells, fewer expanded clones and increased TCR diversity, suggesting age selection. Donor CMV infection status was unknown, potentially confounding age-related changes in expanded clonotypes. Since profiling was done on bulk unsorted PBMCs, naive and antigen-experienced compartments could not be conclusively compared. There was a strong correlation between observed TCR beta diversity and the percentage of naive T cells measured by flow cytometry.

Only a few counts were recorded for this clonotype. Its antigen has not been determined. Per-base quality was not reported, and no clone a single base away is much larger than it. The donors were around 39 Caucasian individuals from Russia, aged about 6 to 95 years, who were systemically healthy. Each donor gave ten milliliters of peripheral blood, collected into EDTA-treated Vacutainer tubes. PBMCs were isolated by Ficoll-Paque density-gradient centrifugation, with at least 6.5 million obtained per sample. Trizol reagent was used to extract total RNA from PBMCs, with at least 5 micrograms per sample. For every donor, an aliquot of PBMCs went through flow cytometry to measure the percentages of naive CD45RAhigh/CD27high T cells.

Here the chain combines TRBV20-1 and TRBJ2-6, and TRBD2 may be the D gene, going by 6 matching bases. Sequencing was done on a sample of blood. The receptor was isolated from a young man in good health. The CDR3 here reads CSARAREDSGANVLTF. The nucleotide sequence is TGCAGTGCTAGGGCAAGGGAGGACTCTGGGGCCAACGTCCTGACTTTC.